The source of this T cell receptor beta chain is a study of spatial heterogeneity in lung cancer. Study conclusions and caveats: Tallies of expanded TCRs, which were sorted into ubiquitous and regional groups, correlated with counts of ubiquitous and regional nonsynonymous mutations, respectively. Coverage was estimated at approximately 7% of tumor T cells for alpha chains and less than 15% for beta chains. Intratumoral expanded alpha and beta TCR counts were found to track tumor mutation counts.

Trimming took 9 bases from V and 7 from J; bases not matched to a gene: 18. Germline values: CDR1 MRHNA, CDR2 SNTAGT. The CDR3 totals 16 residues. Carried by each TCR cDNA molecule was a unique molecular identifier. TCRdb used MiXCR to reprocess the 5' RACE reads, holding one entry per CDR3 protein. The profile shows fewer than 20,000 distinct CDR3 sequences, 7% to 8% of them singletons. Time point noted: sample taken at primary tumor resection. No cells were sorted before sequencing. The whole RNA sequenced was extracted from tumor, nontumor lung or frozen PBMC. This clonotype was recorded many times. Antigen: not known.

This receptor was taken from a female donor with early-stage non-small cell lung cancer. The sample was lung tumor tissue, taken at surgery. The chain links TRBV6-4 to TRBJ2-1; 7 nucleotides align to TRBD1. The CDR3 sequence: CASHRGPGFYPNEQFF. The CDR3 DNA reads as TGTGCCAGTCACAGGGGTCCGGGGTTCTATCCGAATGAGCAGTTCTTC.